The clone carrying this T cell receptor beta chain was recorded a few times. These data come from a study of CD8+ T cells in alopecia areata. Treatment specified: oral pan-JAK inhibitor, 5-10 mg twice daily. Sequencing used cDNA as its template, made by extracting RNA and reverse transcribing it. Data came from immunoSEQ multiplex PCR; TCRdb stores just in-frame clones and leaves some out. The sample shows about 210,000 clones, more than 45% of them seen only once. Trimming cost V 7 bases and J 6 bases; bases outside gene matches: 7. The V gene's germline CDR1 is MNHEY and CDR2 SVGAGI. CDR3 size: 15 residues.

This sample comprised CD4+ T cells sorted from blood, obtained at week 4, from a patient treated with tofacitinib. This sequence originates from a human donor with alopecia areata. The rearrangement uses TRBV6-5 and TRBJ2-3; 13 bases fit TRBD2. The CDR3 sequence is CASTGLAGVLDTQYF. For the CDR3, the DNA is TGTGCCAGCACTGGACTAGCGGGGGTGTTGGATACGCAGTATTTT.